This TCR beta chain was profiled in a study of blood T cells in healthy people across ages. Study-level findings and limits: Per million T cells, TCR beta diversity dropped roughly linearly as age increased. Among long-lived donors, naive CD4+ cells were more numerous and diversity higher than in aged donors.

Combining a sample-barcoded 5' primer with a J-beta primer mix, a second PCR ran for 7 to 11 cycles. MiXCR, applied by TCRdb to the 5' RACE reads, yields one record per CDR3 protein. The table lists about 1.5 million distinct CDR3 sequences, 35% to 45% of them singletons. On this clonotype itself: Its antigen remains unidentified.

The germline CDR1 and CDR2 sequences are SGHVS and FNYEAQ. The V gene lost 3 bases and the J gene lost 1 base, with 8 bases spanning the gap. There are 14 residues in the CDR3. The genes are TRBV7-6 and TRBJ2-3; D may be TRBD1 (5 bases). The source of this sequence is a woman between 18 and 29 years old in good health. The sequenced sample consisted of blood. In nucleotides, the CDR3 is TGTGCCAGCAGCTTCCTCAGGGGCACAGATACGCAGTATTTT. This encodes CASSFLRGTDTQYF. Supplemented by reference TRBV7-6 and TRBJ2-3, the full variable domain reads GAGVSQSPRYKVTKRGQDVALRCDPISGHVSLYWYRQALGQGPEFLTYFNYEAQQDKSGLPNDRFSAERPEGSISTLTIQRTEQRDSAMYRCASSFLRGTDTQYFGPGTRLTVL.